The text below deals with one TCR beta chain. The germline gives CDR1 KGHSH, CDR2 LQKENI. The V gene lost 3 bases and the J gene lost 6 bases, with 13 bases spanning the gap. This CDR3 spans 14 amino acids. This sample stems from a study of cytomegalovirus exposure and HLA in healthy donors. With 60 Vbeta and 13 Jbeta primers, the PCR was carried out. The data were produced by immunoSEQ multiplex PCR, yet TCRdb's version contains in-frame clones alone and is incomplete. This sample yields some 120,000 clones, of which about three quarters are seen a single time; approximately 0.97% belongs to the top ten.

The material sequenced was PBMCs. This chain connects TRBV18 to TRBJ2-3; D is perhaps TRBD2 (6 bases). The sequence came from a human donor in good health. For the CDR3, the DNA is TGTGCCAGCTCACCGCCGAGCGGGTGGGATACGCAGTATTTT. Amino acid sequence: CASSPPSGWDTQYF.